Following are 19 T cell receptor beta chains from one sample sequenced in a study of cytomegalovirus exposure and HLA in healthy donors. The PCR made use of 60 Vbeta and 13 Jbeta primers. Only in-frame clones appear in the TCRdb table, and some are missing; sequencing was by immunoSEQ multiplex PCR. This sample has 95,000 to 100,000 clones, with more than 70% found just once. Sample: PBMCs. The receptors were sampled from a female donor in good health and CMV-seronegative.

The V call is TRBV6-4, the J call TRBJ1-1; the match to TRBD1 covers 9 bases. The CDR3 is 19 amino acids. Germline values: CDR1 MRHNA, CDR2 SNTAGT. J lost 4 bases, V lost 0 bases, and 15 bases had no gene match. The CDR3 sequence is CASSDSKVQGAVTGTEAFF. Written as DNA, the CDR3 is TGTGCCAGCAGTGACTCGAAGGTACAGGGGGCGGTGACAGGCACTGAAGCTTTCTTT.

The chain has TRBV18 and TRBJ2-7; tentative D call: TRBD2 (5 bases). This CDR3 spans 18 amino acids. V lost 2 bases, J lost 4 bases, and 24 bases lay in between. Germline lookup yields CDR1 KGHSH and CDR2 LQKENI. CDR3 loop: CASSPVGVSGVGGYEQYF. CDR3 nucleotides: TGTGCCAGCTCACCAGTCGGAGTGAGTGGGGTAGGAGGTTACGAGCAGTACTTC.

The CDR3 nucleotides read TGTGCCAGCAGCTTGAGCGGGGCATCAGGTTCACCCCTCCACTTT. It translates to CASSLSGASGSPLHF. This rearrangement joins TRBV5-8 to TRBJ1-6; D is perhaps TRBD1 (5 bases). This CDR3 is 15 amino acids long. Per the germline V gene, CDR1 is SGHTS and CDR2 is YDEGEE. V was pared by 1 base and J by 9 bases, with 14 bases between.

The V and J genes are TRBV9 and TRBJ1-3, with 8 bases identical to TRBD1. Germline-derived CDR1 and CDR2 are SGDLS and YYNGEE. The CDR3 contains 17 residues. Trimming removed 0 bases from V and 4 bases from J; junction bases left unmatched: 9. The CDR3: CASSVAPGGRGGNTIYF. The CDR3 DNA reads TGTGCCAGCAGCGTAGCCCCAGGGGGCCGAGGAGGAAACACCATATATTTT.

This clone has just a few counts. The rearrangement joins TRBV6-1 to TRBJ1-5; possible D gene TRBD1, 5 bases. CDR3 length equals 15 residues. V was shortened by 8 bases and J by 5 bases, with 19 bases between the two germline ends. Per germline, CDR1 MNHNS and CDR2 SASEGT. The CDR3 DNA reads TGTGCCAGCGGGGAGGGGCAGGGTATGGATCAGCCCCAGCATTTT. Protein: CASGEGQGMDQPQHF.

The CDR3 protein is CASSPYGTGNGYTF. CDR3 nucleotide sequence: TGTGCCAGCAGCCCCTACGGGACAGGGAATGGCTACACCTTC. The chain carries TRBV7-3 and TRBJ1-2, with 9 nucleotides matching TRBD1. The ends lost 5 bases at V and 6 bases at J; junction bases unmatched: 7. CDR1 is SGHTA, CDR2 FQGTGA, per germline. CDR3 size: 14 residues.

The chain is built from TRBV7-2 and TRBJ2-1; the match to TRBD1 covers 7 bases. The CDR3 is 13 residues long. Germline V lookup: CDR1 SGHTA, CDR2 FQGNSA. The J segment lost 9 bases and the V segment lost 4 bases, leaving 6 bases of the junction unmatched. The chain's CDR3 is CASSWARDSEQFF. CDR3 DNA sequence: TGTGCCAGCAGCTGGGCCCGGGACAGTGAGCAGTTCTTC.

The chain uses TRBV28 and TRBJ2-7; tentative D call: TRBD2 (5 bases). Trimming left V 3 bases short and J 7 bases short, with 10 bases between. The CDR3 covers 12 residues. Germline values: CDR1 MDHEN, CDR2 SYDVKM. CDR3 DNA: TGTGCCAGCAGTTTGGAGGCCCTAGAGCAGTACTTC. It yields the protein CASSLEALEQYF.

The CDR3 nucleotides are TGTGCCAGCAGCGTATCAGGGGGATCATACGAGCAGTACTTC. It specifies CASSVSGGSYEQYF. The rearrangement uses TRBV9 and TRBJ2-7; 7 nucleotides match TRBD1. The V segment lost 1 base and the J segment 4 bases; nucleotides outside the gene matches: 5. The CDR3 totals 14 residues. CDR1 is SGDLS and CDR2 is YYNGEE in the germline V gene.

The CDR3 nucleotides are TGCGCCAGCAGCCCCACTGGACAGGCGCGGTCCAACTATGGCTACACCTTC. Translating gives CASSPTGQARSNYGYTF. This rearrangement joins TRBV4-1 to TRBJ1-2, with TRBD1 matching 7 bases. Unmatched junction bases numbered 13, after V lost 4 bases and J lost 2 bases. Germline assignment: CDR1 MGHRA and CDR2 YSYEKL. CDR3 length equals 17 residues.

This chain's CDR3 is CASSLDTYYGYTF. In DNA, the CDR3 is TGTGCCAGCAGTCTGGACACCTATTATGGCTACACCTTC. V usage is TRBV6-1 and J usage is TRBJ1-2, with a possible D match to TRBD1 (5 bases). Between the trimmed V and J ends, which lost 5 bases and 5 bases, there was a span of 12 bases. The CDR3 extends over 13 amino acids. Looked up from germline, CDR1 is MNHNS and CDR2 is SASEGT.

This clone occurred a few times. The gene calls are TRBV6-6 and TRBJ2-7; TRBD1 is a possible D gene (6 bases). V was clipped by 2 bases and J by 0 bases, with 11 bases between them. The V gene's germline CDR1 is MNHNY and CDR2 SVGAGI (reference sequence). This CDR3 contains 15 residues. The CDR3 DNA reads as TGTGCCAGCAGTTACACTACAGGGAGCTCCTACGAGCAGTACTTC. Protein sequence: CASSYTTGSSYEQYF.

V and J are TRBV2 and TRBJ1-5; D ambiguous. V dropped 8 bases and J dropped 2 bases, with 10 bases sitting between them. The CDR3 contains 13 residues. Germline loops: CDR1 SNHLY, CDR2 FYNNEI. DNA for the CDR3: TGTGCCAGCCAAGTGGGAGGCAATCAGCCCCAGCATTTT. It codes for CASQVGGNQPQHF.

This clone was detected only a few times. V usage is TRBV9 and J usage is TRBJ2-1; 7 bases are shared with TRBD1. The V segment lost 1 base and the J segment 5 bases; nucleotides outside the gene matches: 6. CDR3 length: 15 amino acids. Germline V gene sequence: CDR1 SGDLS, CDR2 YYNGEE. The CDR3 DNA is TGTGCCAGCAGCGTAACGGCACAGGGGAACAATGAGCAGTTCTTC. The encoded protein is CASSVTAQGNNEQFF.

The chain has TRBV4-1 and TRBJ1-6, with 8 bases aligning to TRBD1. The CDR3 spans 19 residues. V lost 2 bases, J lost 2 bases, and 11 bases stayed unmatched. CDR1 is MGHRA and CDR2 is YSYEKL in the germline V gene. The CDR3 DNA is TGCGCCAGCAGCCAAAGATCCAACAGGGGGGAGACCTATAATTCACCCCTCCACTTT. Protein product: CASSQRSNRGETYNSPLHF.

The chain carries TRBV30 and TRBJ2-7, with D perhaps matching TRBD2 (5 bases). The CDR3 runs to 14 residues. Germline CDR1 GTSNPN, CDR2 SVGIG (reference sequence). The V and J ends lost 4 bases and 2 bases respectively, with 15 bases between them. DNA of the CDR3: TGTGCCTGGAACCCTGGGAGTGGACCCTACGAGCAGTACTTC. This gives the protein CAWNPGSGPYEQYF.

This sequence joins TRBV18 and TRBJ2-7; 11 bases fit TRBD1. CDR3 size: 15 residues. V was clipped by 4 bases and J by 4 bases; unmatched bases: 6. Looked up from germline, CDR1 is KGHSH and CDR2 is LQKENI. CDR3 sequence: CASSQTGTGGYEQYF. The CDR3 DNA reads TGTGCCAGCTCACAAACCGGGACAGGGGGATACGAGCAGTACTTC. Using reference TRBV18 and TRBJ2-7 for the parts outside the CDR3, the full variable domain is NAGVMQNPRHLVRRRGQEARLRCSPMKGHSHVYWYRQLPEEGLKFMVYLQKENIIDESGMPKERFSAEFPKEGPSILRIQQVVRGDSAAYFCASSQTGTGGYEQYFGPGTRLTVT.

This clone has just one count. The chain has TRBV2 and TRBJ2-7; 11 nucleotides agree with TRBD2. The CDR3 sequence is 17 residues long. J gave up 3 bases and V 0 bases, and 7 bases lay outside the gene matches. CDR1 SNHLY and CDR2 FYNNEI come from the germline V gene. The CDR3 DNA reads TGTGCCAGCAGTGAAGCTGGGCTAGCGGGGGGCTTCTACGAGCAGTACTTC. Its translation: CASSEAGLAGGFYEQYF.

The chain recombines TRBV12-5 with TRBJ1-2, with 7 positions matching TRBD1. V dropped 2 bases and J dropped 4; count of bases not matched to a gene: 4. Germline V gene sequence: CDR1 LGHNT, CDR2 FRNRAP. The CDR3 consists of 14 residues. The CDR3: CASGLSGQFYGYTF. CDR3 coding DNA: TGTGCTAGTGGTTTGTCGGGACAGTTCTATGGCTACACCTTC.